The 5 T cell receptor beta chains presented below share a single source sample, sequenced in a study of blood T cell repertoires in COVID-19. The data were produced by immunoSEQ multiplex PCR, yet TCRdb's version contains in-frame clones alone and is incomplete. The sample lists 450,000 or so clones, roughly nine tenths occurring once. Material: peripheral blood. The receptors were sampled from a man aged 18 to 30 with COVID-19, enrolled during active disease.

This chain uses TRBV19 with TRBJ2-7, with D possibly matching TRBD2 (6 bases). CDR3 length: 15 amino acids. The germline V gene encodes CDR1 LNHDA and CDR2 SQIVND (reference sequence). Trimming took off 5 bases at V and 1 base at J, with 15 bases between the two ends. CDR3 amino acids: CASSAFGRKSYEQYF. The CDR3 DNA is TGTGCCAGTAGTGCCTTTGGGAGGAAGTCCTACGAGCAGTACTTC.

The rearrangement links TRBV11-2 to TRBJ1-4, with D perhaps TRBD1 (5 bases). CDR1 and CDR2 from the germline V gene are SGHAT and FQNNGV. Trimming left V 2 bases short and J 8 bases short, with 12 bases between. The CDR3 extends over 14 amino acids. The CDR3 reads CASSLSPKGEKLFF. In nucleotides, the CDR3 is TGTGCCAGCAGCTTATCCCCGAAGGGGGAAAAACTGTTTTTT.

The V gene is TRBV7-9, the J gene TRBJ2-1, with D maybe TRBD2 (6 bases). The CDR3 is made up of 16 amino acids. V was pared by 1 base and J by 7 bases, with 17 bases between. The germline V gene encodes CDR1 SEHNR and CDR2 FQNEAQ (reference sequence). The CDR3 protein is CASSLDPGRYGNEQFF. The CDR3 DNA reads as TGTGCCAGCAGCTTAGATCCGGGGAGGTATGGGAATGAGCAGTTCTTC.

V is TRBV21-1 and J is TRBJ2-2; the table assigns TRBD1, which was not confirmed against the DNA. TRBV21-1 is tagged as a pseudogene. This CDR3 has 17 amino acids. The CDR3 loop reads CASSKAEGQPNTGELFF. The CDR3 DNA reads TGTGCCAGCAGCAAAGCGGAGGGACAGCCGAACACCGGGGAGCTGTTTTTT.

This clone showed up just once. The gene calls are TRBV5-1 and TRBJ2-1; 8 bases are a match to TRBD1. Trimming at V came to 3 bases and at J to 7 bases, leaving 3 bases not matched to a gene. Germline V CDR1 and CDR2: SGHRS, YFSETQ. This CDR3 spans 13 amino acids. The CDR3 spells CASSWTGTNEQFF. For the CDR3, the DNA is TGCGCCAGCAGCTGGACAGGGACGAATGAGCAGTTCTTC.